This TCR beta chain was obtained from a study of T cell changes during pregnancy in multiple sclerosis. Data came from immunoSEQ multiplex PCR; TCRdb stores just in-frame clones and leaves some out. The sample has 37,000 or so clones, roughly 87% seen once; the top ten hold roughly 0.5%. V lost 0 bases and J lost 4; bases outside the gene matches: 12. The CDR3 has 17 amino acids. The V gene's germline CDR1 is SGHRS and CDR2 YFSETQ. This clonotype originated in a female donor with multiple sclerosis, enrolled in a pregnancy study. Sequenced material: CD4+ T cells from peripheral blood mononuclear cells, taken in the first trimester of pregnancy. The chain couples TRBV5-1 to TRBJ2-5; TRBD1 matches at 7 bases. The CDR3 DNA sequence: TGCGCCAGCAGCTTGGGGCCACGACAGGGTCGGGGAGAGACCCAGTACTTC. Residues: CASSLGPRQGRGETQYF.